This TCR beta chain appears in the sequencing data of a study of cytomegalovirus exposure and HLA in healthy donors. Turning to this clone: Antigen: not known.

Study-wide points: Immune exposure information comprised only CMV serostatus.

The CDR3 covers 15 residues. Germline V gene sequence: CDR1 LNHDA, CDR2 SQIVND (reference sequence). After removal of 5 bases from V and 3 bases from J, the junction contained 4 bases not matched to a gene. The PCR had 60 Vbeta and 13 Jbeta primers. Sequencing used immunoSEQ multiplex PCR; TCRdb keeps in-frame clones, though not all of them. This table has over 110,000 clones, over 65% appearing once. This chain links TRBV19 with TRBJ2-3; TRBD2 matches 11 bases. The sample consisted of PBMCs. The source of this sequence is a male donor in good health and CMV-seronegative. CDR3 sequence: CASSSRLAGTDTQYF. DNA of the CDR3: TGTGCCAGTAGTTCCAGACTAGCGGGAACAGATACGCAGTATTTT.